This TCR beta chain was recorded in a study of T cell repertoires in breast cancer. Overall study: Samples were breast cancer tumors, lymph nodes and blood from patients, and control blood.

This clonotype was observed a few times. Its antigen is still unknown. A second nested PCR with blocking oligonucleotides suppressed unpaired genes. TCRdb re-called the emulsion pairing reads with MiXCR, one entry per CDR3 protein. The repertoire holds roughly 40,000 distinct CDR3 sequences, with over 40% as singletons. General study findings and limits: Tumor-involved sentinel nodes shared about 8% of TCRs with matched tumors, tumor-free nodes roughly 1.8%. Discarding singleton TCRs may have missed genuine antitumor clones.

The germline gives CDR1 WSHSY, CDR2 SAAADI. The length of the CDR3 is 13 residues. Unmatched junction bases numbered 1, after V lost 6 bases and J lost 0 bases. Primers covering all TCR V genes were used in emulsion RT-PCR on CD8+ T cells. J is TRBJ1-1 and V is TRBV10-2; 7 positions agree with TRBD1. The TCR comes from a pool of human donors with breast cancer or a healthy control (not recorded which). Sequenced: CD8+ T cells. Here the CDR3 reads CASRDRMNTEAFF. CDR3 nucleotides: TGCGCCAGCAGGGACAGGATGAACACTGAAGCTTTCTTT.